The text below deals with one T cell receptor (beta chain). What it binds is unknown. This entry is derived from a study of breast tumors, draining lymph nodes, adjacent tissues. Study results and limitations: Findings are consistent with lymph node origin and intratumoral expansion of most tumor T cells. Tumor T cell lymph node origin was a supported hypothesis, not proven. Compared with lymph nodes, tumors were less diverse; compared with nontumor tissue, more.

Samples came from axillary lymph nodes draining the breast cancer. Germline trimming cut 2 bases from V and 2 bases from J; bases unmatched to any gene: 4. CDR1 is SGHVS, CDR2 FQNEAQ, per germline. The CDR3 extends over 16 amino acids. TCRdb called the multiplex PCR reads again in MiXCR, with one record for every CDR3 protein. This table holds tens of thousands of distinct CDR3 sequences, about 27% found once. V gene TRBV7-8 combines with J gene TRBJ1-5, with TRBD1 matching 9 bases. The TCR comes from a female donor with breast cancer. Some clones in this sample may be carry-over from other donors' samples. Sequencing was performed on axillary lymph node tissue. In nucleotides, the CDR3 is TGTGCCAGCAGCTTACTGGGACAGGGTGGCAATCAGCCCCAGCATTTT. Protein: CASSLLGQGGNQPQHF. Together with reference TRBV7-8 and TRBJ1-5, the CDR3 gives the full variable domain: GAGVSQSPRYKVAKRGQDVALRCDPISGHVSLFWYQQALGQGPEFLTYFQNEAQLDKSGLPSDRFFAERPEGSVSTLKIQRTQQEDSAVYLCASSLLGQGGNQPQHFGDGTRLSIL.